This T cell receptor beta chain stems from a study of blood T cells in healthy people across ages. Through a sample-barcoded 5' primer and a J-beta primer mix, a second PCR was run for roughly 7 to 11 cycles. Each cDNA molecule was tagged by a template-switch adaptor with 12 random nucleotides. Each CDR3 protein gets one entry after TCRdb re-called the 5' RACE reads with MiXCR. The top ten clones hold roughly a quarter of a sample with 650,000 to 900,000 distinct CDR3 sequences, roughly 60% of them seen once. CDR3 length equals 15 residues. The V gene end was trimmed by 1 base and the J gene end by 2 bases; junction bases not matched to a gene: 2. The germline gives CDR1 SGHAT, CDR2 FQDESV (reference sequence).

The rearrangement joins TRBV11-1 to TRBJ2-1; 7 nucleotides match TRBD1. Sequencing was carried out using blood. The clonotype was recovered from a man aged 25-45 years in good health. In DNA, the CDR3 is TGTGCCAGCAGCTTAGGGGGACAGCCCTACAATGAGCAGTTCTTC. Translating gives CASSLGGQPYNEQFF.